A single sample is the source of the 16 T cell receptor beta chains below, sequenced in a study of blood T cell repertoires in COVID-19. The repertoire was sequenced with immunoSEQ multiplex PCR; TCRdb's copy has only in-frame clones and lacks some. This table holds more than 65,000 clones, 80% to 85% found once. What was sequenced was peripheral blood. These receptors all come from a man over 45 with acute or convalescent COVID-19.

The chain is built from TRBV7-2 and TRBJ1-6; 11 nucleotides align to TRBD1. CDR1 is SGHTA and CDR2 is FQGNSA in the germline V gene. The CDR3 totals 15 residues. The J segment lost 7 bases and the V segment lost 3 bases, leaving 2 bases of the junction unmatched. CDR3 loop: CASSLDRGRNSPLHF. The CDR3 DNA is TGTGCCAGCAGCTTGGACAGGGGGCGGAATTCACCCCTCCACTTT.

The chain carries TRBV6-6 and TRBJ1-6; 12 bases match TRBD1. Germline-derived CDR1 and CDR2 are MNHNY and SVGAGI (reference sequence). This CDR3 spans 15 amino acids. The V segment lost 4 bases and the J segment 15 bases; nucleotides outside the gene matches: 10. The DNA of the CDR3 is TGTGCCAGCAGTTCCCCGGGACAGGGGGCGAAACTCCTCCACTTT. Protein sequence: CASSSPGQGAKLLHF.

V and J are TRBV9 and TRBJ1-6; D gene ambiguous. CDR1 and CDR2 from the germline V gene are SGDLS and YYNGEE. The CDR3 consists of 13 residues. The V end lost 4 bases, the J end lost 3 bases, and 5 bases lay between the germline ends. Written as DNA, the CDR3 is TGTGCCAGCAGCTCGGTCTATAATTCACCCCTCCACTTT. Its translation: CASSSVYNSPLHF.

V and J are TRBV5-1 and TRBJ1-4; 7 bases agree with TRBD1. The CDR3 loop spans 15 amino acids. Trimming took 1 base from V and 3 from J; bases not matched to a gene: 3. CDR1 and CDR2 from the germline V gene are SGHRS and YFSETQ. CDR3 in amino acids: CASSLLTGPNEKLFF. The CDR3 coding sequence is TGCGCCAGCAGCTTGCTGACAGGGCCTAATGAAAAACTGTTTTTT.

The gene calls are TRBV28 and TRBJ2-7, with TRBD2 matching 8 bases. Germline V gives CDR1 MDHEN, CDR2 SYDVKM. V trimming: 3 bases; J trimming: 4 bases; junction bases outside the gene matches: 5. This CDR3 contains 14 residues. The CDR3 nucleotides read TGTGCCAGCAGTTTTTCGCGGGGGGCTTACGAGCAGTACTTC. It encodes CASSFSRGAYEQYF.

This clone was found a few times. The V call is TRBV28, the J call TRBJ1-1; D may be TRBD1 (6 bases). From germline, CDR1 is MDHEN and CDR2 SYDVKM. Between the trimmed V and J ends, which lost 10 bases and 4 bases, there was a span of 13 bases. The CDR3 is 12 amino acids. CDR3 sequence: CATHRVSTEAFF. CDR3 bases: TGTGCCACACACAGGGTGAGCACTGAAGCTTTCTTT. Looking up the rest from reference TRBV28 and TRBJ1-1 gives the full variable domain: DVKVTQSSRYLVKRTGEKVFLECVQDMDHENMFWYRQDPGLGLRLIYFSYDVKMKEKGDIPEGYSVSREKKERFSLILESASTNQTSMYLCATHRVSTEAFFGQGTRLTVV.

This sequence joins TRBV29-1 and TRBJ1-1; D call uncertain. This CDR3 has 14 amino acids. V was cut by 4 bases and J by 4 bases, with 16 bases left in between. CDR1 and CDR2 from the germline V gene are SQVTM and ANQGSEA. The chain's CDR3 is CSVAGSTGSTEAFF. CDR3 nucleotides: TGCAGCGTTGCCGGGTCGACCGGGAGCACTGAAGCTTTCTTT. The whole variable domain, remainder taken from reference TRBV29-1 and TRBJ1-1, is SAVISQKPSRDICQRGTSLTIQCQVDSQVTMMFWYRQQPGQSLTLIATANQGSEATYESGFVIDKFPISRPNLTFSTLTVSNMSPEDSSIYLCSVAGSTGSTEAFFGQGTRLTVV.

This rearrangement joins TRBV12-3 or TRBV12-4 to TRBJ2-1; 11 bases match TRBD2. J lost 10 bases, V lost 6 bases, and 5 bases had no gene match. The CDR3 loop spans 13 amino acids. The DNA of the CDR3 is TGTGCCAGCAGGGGGACTAGCGGACTAGAGCAGTTCTTC. Amino acid sequence: CASRGTSGLEQFF.

The CDR3 here is CASSWGQGNYTF. The CDR3 coding sequence is TGTGCCAGCAGTTGGGGACAGGGTAACTACACCTTC. The chain is built from TRBV6-5 and TRBJ1-2; 9 positions match TRBD1. The CDR3 has 12 amino acids. CDR1 is MNHEY, CDR2 SVGAGI, per germline. With V trimmed by 4 bases and J by 10 bases, 4 bases remained unmatched.

The V and J genes are TRBV5-4 and TRBJ2-1; D ambiguous. The length of the CDR3 is 15 residues. Trimming stripped 4 bases from V and 7 bases from J, with 18 bases between. Germline CDR1 is SGHNT and CDR2 is YYREEE (reference sequence). CDR3 in DNA: TGTGCCAGCAGCCCGGTAGCATCGGTTGGGAATGAGCAGTTCTTC. This gives the protein CASSPVASVGNEQFF.

The rearrangement links TRBV6-1 to TRBJ1-6; D gene ambiguous. The CDR3 contains 15 residues. Germline lookup yields CDR1 MNHNS and CDR2 SASEGT. Trimming pared 0 bases from V and 6 bases from J, leaving 9 bases between. CDR3 DNA sequence: TGTGCCAGCAGTGAAGCTGGCAGATTTAATTCACCCCTCCACTTT. This translates into CASSEAGRFNSPLHF.

J is TRBJ2-7 and V is TRBV3-1 (or the pseudogene TRBV3-2); 10 bases line up with TRBD1. Germline V CDR1 and CDR2: LGHDT, YNNKEL (reference sequence). The junction had 1 base not matched to a gene; V was cut back by 2 bases and J by 3 bases. The CDR3 runs to 14 residues. The CDR3 here is CASSQRDRGYEQYF. The CDR3 bases are TGTGCCAGCAGCCAACGGGACAGGGGCTACGAGCAGTACTTC.

The chain has TRBV19 and TRBJ2-3, with a weak D call TRBD2 (6 bases). Germline CDR1 is LNHDA and CDR2 is SQIVND (reference sequence). The CDR3 is 16 residues long. Trimming pared 1 base from V and 0 bases from J, leaving 11 bases between. CDR3 in DNA: TGTGCCAGTAGTATAGGTCTAGCGTCTAGCACAGATACGCAGTATTTT. It is translated as CASSIGLASSTDTQYF.

The chain is built from TRBV4-1 and TRBJ1-2; TRBD1 matches at 8 bases. The CDR3 spans 17 residues. From germline, CDR1 is MGHRA and CDR2 YSYEKL. The V segment lost 1 base and the J segment 0 bases; nucleotides outside the gene matches: 7. The CDR3 DNA reads as TGCGCCAGCAGCCAAGCGGCACAGGGGGTAGCTAACTATGGCTACACCTTC. Translation gives CASSQAAQGVANYGYTF.

The sample holds one count of this clone. The chain combines TRBV7-2 with TRBJ1-2; weak D call: TRBD1 (6 bases). Germline V CDR1 and CDR2: SGHTA, FQGNSA. V lost 4 bases, J lost 6 bases, and 15 bases lay in between. The CDR3 consists of 14 residues. The CDR3 DNA reads as TGTGCCAGCAGCTCGATACAGGGTCGGGATGGCTACACCTTC. Encoded protein: CASSSIQGRDGYTF.

The sample holds a few counts of this clone. The chain recombines TRBV19 with TRBJ2-2; D might be TRBD1 (6 bases). Germline V CDR1 and CDR2: LNHDA, SQIVND (reference sequence). The CDR3 sequence is 15 residues long. V was cut by 1 base and J by 4 bases, with 10 bases left in between. The CDR3 reads CASSIGGTTTGELFF. In nucleotides, the CDR3 is TGTGCCAGTAGTATAGGAGGGACAACCACCGGGGAGCTGTTTTTT. Filled out from reference TRBV19 and TRBJ2-2, the complete variable domain reads DGGITQSPKYLFRKEGQNVTLSCEQNLNHDAMYWYRQDPGQGLRLIYYSQIVNDFQKGDIAEGYSVSREKKESFPLTVTSAQKNPTAFYLCASSIGGTTTGELFFGEGSRLTVL.